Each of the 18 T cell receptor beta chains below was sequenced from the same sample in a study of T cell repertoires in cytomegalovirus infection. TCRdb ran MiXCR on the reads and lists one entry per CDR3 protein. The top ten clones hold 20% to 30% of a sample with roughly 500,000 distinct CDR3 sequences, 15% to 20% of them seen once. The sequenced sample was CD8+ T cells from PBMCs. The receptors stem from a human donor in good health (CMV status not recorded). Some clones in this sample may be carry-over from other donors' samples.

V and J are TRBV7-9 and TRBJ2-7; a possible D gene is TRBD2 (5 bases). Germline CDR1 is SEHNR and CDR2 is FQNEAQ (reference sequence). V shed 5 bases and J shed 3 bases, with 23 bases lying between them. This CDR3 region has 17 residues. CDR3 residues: CASSPAGPQSFLYEQYF. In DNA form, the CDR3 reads TGTGCCAGCAGCCCTGCGGGCCCTCAATCCTTCCTCTACGAGCAGTACTTC.

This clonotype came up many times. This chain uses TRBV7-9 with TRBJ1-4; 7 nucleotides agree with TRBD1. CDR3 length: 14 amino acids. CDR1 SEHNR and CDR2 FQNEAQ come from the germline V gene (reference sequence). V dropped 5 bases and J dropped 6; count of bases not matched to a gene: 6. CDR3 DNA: TGTGCCAGCAGCCAGACAGGGTGGGATGAAAAACTGTTTTTT. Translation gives CASSQTGWDEKLFF.

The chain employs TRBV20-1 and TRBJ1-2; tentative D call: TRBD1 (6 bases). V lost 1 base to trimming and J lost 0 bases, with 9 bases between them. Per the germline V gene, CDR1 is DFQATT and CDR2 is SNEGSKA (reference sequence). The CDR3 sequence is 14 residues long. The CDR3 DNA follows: TGCAGTGCTAGAGCACAGGGAACTAACTATGGCTACACCTTC. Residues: CSARAQGTNYGYTF.

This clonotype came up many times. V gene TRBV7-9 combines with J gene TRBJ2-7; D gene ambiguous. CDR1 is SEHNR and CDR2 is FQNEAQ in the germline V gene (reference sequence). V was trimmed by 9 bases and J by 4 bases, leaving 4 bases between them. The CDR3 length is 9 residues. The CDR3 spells CARKYEQYF. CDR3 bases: TGTGCCAGAAAATACGAGCAGTACTTC.

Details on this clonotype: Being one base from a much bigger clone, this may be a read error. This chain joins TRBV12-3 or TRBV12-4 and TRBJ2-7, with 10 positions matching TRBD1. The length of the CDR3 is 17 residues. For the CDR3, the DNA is TGTGCCAGCAGTTTAGCGTCGACAGGGGGCTACTCCTACGAGAAGTACTTC. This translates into CASSLASTGGYSYEKYF.

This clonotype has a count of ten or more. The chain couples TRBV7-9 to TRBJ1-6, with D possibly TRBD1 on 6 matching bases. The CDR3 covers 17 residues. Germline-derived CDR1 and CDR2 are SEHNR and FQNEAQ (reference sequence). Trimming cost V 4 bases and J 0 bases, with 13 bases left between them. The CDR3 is CASSSGAPISYNSPLHF. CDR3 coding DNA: TGTGCCAGCAGCTCAGGGGCACCTATCTCCTATAATTCACCCCTCCACTTT.

The CDR3 region is CASSLWLAGGDDNGELFF. The CDR3 DNA sequence: TGTGCCAGCAGCTTGTGGCTAGCGGGAGGGGACGACAACGGTGAGCTGTTTTTT. The chain carries TRBV7-2 and TRBJ2-2; 12 positions agree with TRBD2. With 3 bases clipped from V and 11 bases from J, the junction kept 16 bases outside the gene matches. Germline V gives CDR1 SGHTA, CDR2 FQGNSA. CDR3 length equals 18 residues.

This CDR3 is CASSSSGTSVYEQYF. The CDR3 bases are TGTGCCAGCAGCTCCTCCGGGACTAGCGTCTACGAGCAGTACTTC. The chain combines TRBV9 with TRBJ2-7; TRBD2 aligns across 10 bases. V was pared by 4 bases and J by 3 bases, with 7 bases of the junction left unmatched. Germline V gene data show CDR1 as SGDLS and CDR2 as YYNGEE. The CDR3 length is 15 residues.

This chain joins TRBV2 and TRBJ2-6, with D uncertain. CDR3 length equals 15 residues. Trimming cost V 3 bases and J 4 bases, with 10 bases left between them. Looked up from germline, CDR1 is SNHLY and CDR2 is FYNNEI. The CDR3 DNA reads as TGTGCCAGCAGTGAGTTCCCTTTGGGGGCCAACGTCCTGACTTTC. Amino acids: CASSEFPLGANVLTF.

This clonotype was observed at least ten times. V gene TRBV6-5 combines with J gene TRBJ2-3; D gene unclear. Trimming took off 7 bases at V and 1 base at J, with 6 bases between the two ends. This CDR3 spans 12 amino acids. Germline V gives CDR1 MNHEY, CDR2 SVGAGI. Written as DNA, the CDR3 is TGTGCCAGCATGAGCGGCACAGATACGCAGTATTTT. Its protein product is CASMSGTDTQYF.

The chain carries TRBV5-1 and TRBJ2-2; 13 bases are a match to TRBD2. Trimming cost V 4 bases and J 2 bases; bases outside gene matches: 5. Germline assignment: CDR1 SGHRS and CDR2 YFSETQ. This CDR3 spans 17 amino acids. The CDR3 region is CASSNPGLAGNTGELFF. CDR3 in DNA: TGCGCCAGCAGCAACCCGGGACTAGCGGGAAACACCGGGGAGCTGTTTTTT. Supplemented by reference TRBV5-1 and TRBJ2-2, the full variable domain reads KAGVTQTPRYLIKTRGQQVTLSCSPISGHRSVSWYQQTPGQGLQFLFEYFSETQRNKGNFPGRFSGRQFSNSRSEMNVSTLELGDSALYLCASSNPGLAGNTGELFFGEGSRLTVL.

The CDR3, as DNA: TGTGCCAGCAGCCACCTTACACTGCATCCCAACAATGAGCAGTTCTTC. This translates into CASSHLTLHPNNEQFF. The chain is built from TRBV7-9 and TRBJ2-1; D remains unclear. Trimming left V 5 bases short and J 5 bases short, with 19 bases between. The CDR3 sequence is 16 residues long. Germline V gene sequence: CDR1 SEHNR, CDR2 FQNEAQ (reference sequence).

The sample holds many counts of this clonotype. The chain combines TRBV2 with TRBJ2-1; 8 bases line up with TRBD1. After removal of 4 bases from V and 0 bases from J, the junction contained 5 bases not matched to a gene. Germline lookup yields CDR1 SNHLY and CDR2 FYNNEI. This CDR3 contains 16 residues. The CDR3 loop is CASSVVTGASYNEQFF. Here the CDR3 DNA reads TGTGCCAGCAGTGTAGTGACAGGGGCCTCCTACAATGAGCAGTTCTTC.

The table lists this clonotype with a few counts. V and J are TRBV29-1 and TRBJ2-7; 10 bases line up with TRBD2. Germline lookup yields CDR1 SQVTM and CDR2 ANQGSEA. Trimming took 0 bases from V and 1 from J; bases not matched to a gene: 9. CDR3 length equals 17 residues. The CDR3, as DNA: TGCAGCGTTGAAGATCTAGCATCTAGCGGGGGTTCCTACGAGCAGTACTTC. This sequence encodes CSVEDLASSGGSYEQYF.

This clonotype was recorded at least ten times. In DNA, the CDR3 is TGTGCCAGCAGCTCAGGGACAGGGGGCAAAAACATTCAGTACTTC. Translating gives CASSSGTGGKNIQYF. The gene calls are TRBV7-2 and TRBJ2-4; 11 nucleotides line up with TRBD1. This CDR3 has 15 amino acids. The V and J ends lost 4 bases and 3 bases, in that order; junction bases with no gene match: 2. The germline CDR1 and CDR2 sequences are SGHTA and FQGNSA. Complete variable domain (other parts from reference TRBV7-2 and TRBJ2-4): GAGVSQSPSNKVTEKGKDVELRCDPISGHTALYWYRQSLGQGLEFLIYFQGNSAPDKSGLPSDRFSAERTGGSVSTLTIQRTQQEDSAVYLCASSSGTGGKNIQYFGAGTRLSVL.

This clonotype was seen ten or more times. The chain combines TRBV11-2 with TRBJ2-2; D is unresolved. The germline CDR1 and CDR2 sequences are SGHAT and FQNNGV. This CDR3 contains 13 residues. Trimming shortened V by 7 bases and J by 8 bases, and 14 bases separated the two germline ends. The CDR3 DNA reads TGTGCCAGCATCCAAACAGAGGCGGGGGAGCTGTTTTTT. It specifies CASIQTEAGELFF.

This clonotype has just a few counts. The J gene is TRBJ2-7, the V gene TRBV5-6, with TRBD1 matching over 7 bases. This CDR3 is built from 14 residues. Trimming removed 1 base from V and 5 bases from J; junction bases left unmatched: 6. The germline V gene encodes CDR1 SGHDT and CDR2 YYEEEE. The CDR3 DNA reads TGTGCCAGCAGCTTGTTACAGGGGACCAACGAGCAGTACTTC. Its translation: CASSLLQGTNEQYF.

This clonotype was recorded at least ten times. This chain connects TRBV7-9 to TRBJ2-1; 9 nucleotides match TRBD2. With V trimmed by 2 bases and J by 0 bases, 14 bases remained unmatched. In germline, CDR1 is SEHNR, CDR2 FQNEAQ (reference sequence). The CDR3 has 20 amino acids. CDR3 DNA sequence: TGTGCCAGCAGCTTACGGGGGGGGTCTAGCGGGAAAATCTCCTACAATGAGCAGTTCTTC. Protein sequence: CASSLRGGSSGKISYNEQFF.